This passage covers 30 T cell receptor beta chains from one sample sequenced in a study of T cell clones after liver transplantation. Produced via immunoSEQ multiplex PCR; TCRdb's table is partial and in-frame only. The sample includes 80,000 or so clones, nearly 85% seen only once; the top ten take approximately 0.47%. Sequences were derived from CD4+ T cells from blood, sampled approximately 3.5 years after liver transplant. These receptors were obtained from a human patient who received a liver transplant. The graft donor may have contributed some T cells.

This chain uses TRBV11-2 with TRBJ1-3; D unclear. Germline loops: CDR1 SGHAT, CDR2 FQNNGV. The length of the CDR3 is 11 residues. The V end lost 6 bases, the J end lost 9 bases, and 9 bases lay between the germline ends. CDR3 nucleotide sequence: TGTGCCAGCAGATCGTGGGGCACCATATATTTT. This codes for CASRSWGTIYF.

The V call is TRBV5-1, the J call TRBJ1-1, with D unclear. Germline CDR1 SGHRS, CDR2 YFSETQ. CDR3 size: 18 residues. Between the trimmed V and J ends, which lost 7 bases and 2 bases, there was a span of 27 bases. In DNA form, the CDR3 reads TGCGCCAGCCGCGGTCTGTTGTCGGGTCAACCTACAAACACTGAAGCTTTCTTT. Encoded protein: CASRGLLSGQPTNTEAFF.

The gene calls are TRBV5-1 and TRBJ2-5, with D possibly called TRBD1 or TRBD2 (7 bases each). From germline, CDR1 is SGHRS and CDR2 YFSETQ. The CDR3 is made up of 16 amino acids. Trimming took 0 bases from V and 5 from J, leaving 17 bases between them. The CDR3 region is CASSLDPQGGLETQYF. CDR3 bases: TGCGCCAGCAGCTTGGACCCCCAGGGGGGGTTGGAGACCCAGTACTTC.

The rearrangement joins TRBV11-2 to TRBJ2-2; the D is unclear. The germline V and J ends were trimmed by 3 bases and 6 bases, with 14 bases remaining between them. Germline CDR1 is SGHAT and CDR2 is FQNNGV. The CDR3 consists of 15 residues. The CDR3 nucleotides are TGTGCCAGCAGCTTGGCGGATGTGGGTCCCGGGGAGCTGTTTTTT. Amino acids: CASSLADVGPGELFF.

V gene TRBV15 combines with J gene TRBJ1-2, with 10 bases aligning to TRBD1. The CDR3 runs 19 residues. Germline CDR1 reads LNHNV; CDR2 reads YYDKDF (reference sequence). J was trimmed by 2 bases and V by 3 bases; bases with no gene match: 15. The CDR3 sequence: CATSRGRLGQGLENYGYTF. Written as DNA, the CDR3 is TGTGCCACCAGCAGGGGTCGTCTGGGACAGGGGTTGGAAAACTATGGCTACACCTTC.

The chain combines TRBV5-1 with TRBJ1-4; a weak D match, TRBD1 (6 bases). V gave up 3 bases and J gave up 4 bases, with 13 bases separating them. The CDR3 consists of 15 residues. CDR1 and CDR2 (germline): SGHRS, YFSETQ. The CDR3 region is CASSWRDTDNEKLFF. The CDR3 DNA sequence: TGCGCCAGCAGCTGGAGGGACACGGATAATGAAAAACTGTTTTTT.

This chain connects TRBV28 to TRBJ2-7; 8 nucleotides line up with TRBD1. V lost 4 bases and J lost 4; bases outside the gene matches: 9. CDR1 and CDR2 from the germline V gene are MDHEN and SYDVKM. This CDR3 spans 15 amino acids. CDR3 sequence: CASSSTGGTVYEQYF. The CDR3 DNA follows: TGTGCCAGCAGTTCAACAGGGGGTACTGTATACGAGCAGTACTTC.

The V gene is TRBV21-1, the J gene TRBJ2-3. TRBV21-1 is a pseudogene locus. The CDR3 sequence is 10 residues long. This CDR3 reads CATTGDTQYF. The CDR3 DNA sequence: TGTGCCACCACTGGGGATACGCAGTATTTT.

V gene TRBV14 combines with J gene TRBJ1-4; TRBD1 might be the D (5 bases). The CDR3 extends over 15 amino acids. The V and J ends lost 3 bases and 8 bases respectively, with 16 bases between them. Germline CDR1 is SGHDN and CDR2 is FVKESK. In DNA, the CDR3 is TGTGCCAGCAGCCAGACTCGGGGGGAAGGAGAAAAACTGTTTTTT. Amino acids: CASSQTRGEGEKLFF.

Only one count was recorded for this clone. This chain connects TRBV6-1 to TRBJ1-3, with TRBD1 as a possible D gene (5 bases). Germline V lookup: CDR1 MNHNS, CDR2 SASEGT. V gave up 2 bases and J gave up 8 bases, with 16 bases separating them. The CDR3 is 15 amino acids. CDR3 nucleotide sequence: TGTGCCAGCAGTGAACCAGGGTCGCTAGGACACACCATATATTTT. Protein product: CASSEPGSLGHTIYF.

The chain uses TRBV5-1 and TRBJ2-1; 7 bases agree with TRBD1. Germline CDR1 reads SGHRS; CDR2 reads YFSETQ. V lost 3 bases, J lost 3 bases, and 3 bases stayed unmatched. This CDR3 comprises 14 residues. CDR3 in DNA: TGCGCCAGCAGCTCCGGGGACAGCTACAATGAGCAGTTCTTC. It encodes CASSSGDSYNEQFF.

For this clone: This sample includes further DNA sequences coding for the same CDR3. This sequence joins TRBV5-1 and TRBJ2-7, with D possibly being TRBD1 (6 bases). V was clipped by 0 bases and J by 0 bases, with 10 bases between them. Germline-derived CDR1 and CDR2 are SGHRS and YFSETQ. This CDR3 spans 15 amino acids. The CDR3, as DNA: TGCGCCAGCAGCTTGGTGCCAGGGGTCTCCTACGAGCAGTACTTC. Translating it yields CASSLVPGVSYEQYF.

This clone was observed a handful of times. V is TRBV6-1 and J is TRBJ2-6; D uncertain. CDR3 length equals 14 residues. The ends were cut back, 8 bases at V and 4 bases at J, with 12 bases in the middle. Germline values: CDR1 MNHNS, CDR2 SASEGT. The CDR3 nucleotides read TGTGCCAGCGTTCCGTTGGGGGGGGCCAACGTCCTGACTTTC. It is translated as CASVPLGGANVLTF.

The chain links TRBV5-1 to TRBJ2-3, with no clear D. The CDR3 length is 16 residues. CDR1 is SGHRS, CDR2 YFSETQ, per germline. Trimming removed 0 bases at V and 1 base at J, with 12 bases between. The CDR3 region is CASSLVFDSGTDTQYF. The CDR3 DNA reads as TGCGCCAGCAGCTTGGTTTTCGACTCAGGCACAGATACGCAGTATTTT.

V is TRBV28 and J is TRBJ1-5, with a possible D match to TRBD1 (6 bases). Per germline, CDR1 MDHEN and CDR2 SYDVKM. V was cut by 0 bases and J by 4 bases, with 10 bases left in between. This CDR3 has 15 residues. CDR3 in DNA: TGTGCCAGCAGTTTATGGGACAGACGTAATCAGCCCCAGCATTTT. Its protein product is CASSLWDRRNQPQHF. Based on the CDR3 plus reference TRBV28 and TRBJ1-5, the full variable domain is DVKVTQSSRYLVKRTGEKVFLECVQDMDHENMFWYRQDPGLGLRLIYFSYDVKMKEKGDIPEGYSVSREKKERFSLILESASTNQTSMYLCASSLWDRRNQPQHFGDGTRLSIL.

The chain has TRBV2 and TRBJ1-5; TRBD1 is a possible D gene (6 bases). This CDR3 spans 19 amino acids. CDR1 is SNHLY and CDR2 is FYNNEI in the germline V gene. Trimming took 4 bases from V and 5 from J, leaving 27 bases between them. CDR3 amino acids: CASSVSRDIPNSPDQPQHF. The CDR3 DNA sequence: TGTGCCAGCAGTGTGAGCCGGGACATCCCCAACTCACCAGATCAGCCCCAGCATTTT.

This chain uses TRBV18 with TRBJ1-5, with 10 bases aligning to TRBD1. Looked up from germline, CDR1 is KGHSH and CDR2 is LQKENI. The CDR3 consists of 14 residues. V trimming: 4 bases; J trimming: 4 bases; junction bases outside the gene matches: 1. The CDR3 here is CASSRQGANQPQHF. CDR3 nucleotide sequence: TGTGCCAGCTCACGACAGGGGGCTAATCAGCCCCAGCATTTT.

The CDR3 DNA follows: TGCGCCAGCAGCCAAGCCGGCGGAGGCCTCGGTCGCGATACGCAGTATTTT. Translated: CASSQAGGGLGRDTQYF. The rearrangement uses TRBV4-3 and TRBJ2-3, with TRBD2 as a possible D gene (5 bases). The germline CDR1 and CDR2 sequences are LGHNA and YSLEER. The CDR3 sequence is 17 residues long. V was shortened by 1 base and J by 6 bases, with 20 bases between the two germline ends.

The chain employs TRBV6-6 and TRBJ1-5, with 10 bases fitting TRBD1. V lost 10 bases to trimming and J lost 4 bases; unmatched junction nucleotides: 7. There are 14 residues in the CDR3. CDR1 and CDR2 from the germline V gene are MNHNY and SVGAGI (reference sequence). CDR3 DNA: TGTGCCACCGCCGGACAGGGGGGGAATCAGCCCCAGCATTTT. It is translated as CATAGQGGNQPQHF.

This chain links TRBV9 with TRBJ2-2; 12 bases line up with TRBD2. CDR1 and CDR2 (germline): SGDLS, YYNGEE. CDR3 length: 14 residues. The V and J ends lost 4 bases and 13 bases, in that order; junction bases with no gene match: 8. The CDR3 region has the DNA TGTGCCAGCAGCCGACTAGCGGGAGCCCTAGGGCTGTTTTTT. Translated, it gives CASSRLAGALGLFF.

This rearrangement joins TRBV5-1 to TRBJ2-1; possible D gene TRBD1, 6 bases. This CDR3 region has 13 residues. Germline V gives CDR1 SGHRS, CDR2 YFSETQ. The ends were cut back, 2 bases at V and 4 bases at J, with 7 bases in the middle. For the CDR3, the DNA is TGCGCCAGCAGCTTCCAGGGGTACAATGAGCAGTTCTTC. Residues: CASSFQGYNEQFF.

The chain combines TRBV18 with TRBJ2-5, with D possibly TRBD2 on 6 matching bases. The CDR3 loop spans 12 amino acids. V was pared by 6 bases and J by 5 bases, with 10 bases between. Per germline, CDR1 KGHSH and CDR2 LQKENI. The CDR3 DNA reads TGTGCCAGCTCTTCGGAGGGGGAGACCCAGTACTTC. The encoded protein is CASSSEGETQYF.

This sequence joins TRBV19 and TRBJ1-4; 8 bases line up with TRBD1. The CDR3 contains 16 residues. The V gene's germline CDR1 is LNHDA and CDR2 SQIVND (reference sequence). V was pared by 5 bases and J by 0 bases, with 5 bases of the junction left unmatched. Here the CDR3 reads CASSSRQGTTNEKLFF. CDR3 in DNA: TGTGCCAGTAGTTCCCGACAGGGGACAACTAATGAAAAACTGTTTTTT.

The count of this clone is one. CDR3 loop: CASSLAAGRSASEQYF. CDR3 coding DNA: TGTGCCAGCAGCTTAGCGGCCGGGAGGTCCGCCTCCGAGCAGTACTTC. The chain employs TRBV7-2 and TRBJ2-7; 7 nucleotides match TRBD2. V was pared by 0 bases and J by 6 bases, with 11 bases of the junction left unmatched. The CDR3 spans 16 residues. CDR1 is SGHTA and CDR2 is FQGNSA in the germline V gene.

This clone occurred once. The CDR3 DNA sequence: TGTGCCAGCAGCTTAGCCAGGGAACAAAACATTCAGTACTTC. The encoded protein is CASSLAREQNIQYF. This chain uses TRBV7-2 with TRBJ2-4; D might be TRBD1 (5 bases). The V end lost 0 bases, the J end lost 5 bases, and 8 bases lay between the germline ends. CDR3 length: 14 residues. The germline V gene has CDR1 SGHTA and CDR2 FQGNSA.

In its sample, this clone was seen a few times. The CDR3 coding sequence is TGCAGCGTCCCCTTACGGGGTGGCGAGCAGTACTTC. Translation gives CSVPLRGGEQYF. The gene calls are TRBV29-1 and TRBJ2-7; weak D call: TRBD2 (5 bases). V lost 6 bases and J lost 6, with 15 bases in between. CDR3 length: 12 amino acids. The germline V gene encodes CDR1 SQVTM and CDR2 ANQGSEA.

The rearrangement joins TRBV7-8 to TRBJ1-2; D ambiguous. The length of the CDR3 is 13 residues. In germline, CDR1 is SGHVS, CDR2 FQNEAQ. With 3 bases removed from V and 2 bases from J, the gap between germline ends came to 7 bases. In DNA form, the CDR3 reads TGTGCCAGCAGCTTCGAAAGGAACTATGGCTACACCTTC. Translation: CASSFERNYGYTF.

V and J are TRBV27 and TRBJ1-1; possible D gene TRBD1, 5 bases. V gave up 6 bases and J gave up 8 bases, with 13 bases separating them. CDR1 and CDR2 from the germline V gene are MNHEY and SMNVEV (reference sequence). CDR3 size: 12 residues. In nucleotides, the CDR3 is TGTGCCAGCAGGGACCCCAGGACAGAAGCTTTCTTT. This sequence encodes CASRDPRTEAFF.

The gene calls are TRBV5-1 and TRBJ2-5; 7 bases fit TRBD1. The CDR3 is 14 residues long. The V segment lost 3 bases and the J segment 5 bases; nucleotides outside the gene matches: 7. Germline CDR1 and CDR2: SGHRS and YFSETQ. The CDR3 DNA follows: TGCGCCAGCAGCTACGGACAGGTGGGGGAGACCCAGTACTTC. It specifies CASSYGQVGETQYF.

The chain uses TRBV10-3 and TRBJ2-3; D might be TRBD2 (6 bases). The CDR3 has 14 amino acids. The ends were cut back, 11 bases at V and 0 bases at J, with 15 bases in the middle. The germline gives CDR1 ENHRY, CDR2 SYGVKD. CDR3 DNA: TGTGCCCTCAAGGGAGGACTGAGCACAGATACGCAGTATTTT. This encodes CALKGGLSTDTQYF.